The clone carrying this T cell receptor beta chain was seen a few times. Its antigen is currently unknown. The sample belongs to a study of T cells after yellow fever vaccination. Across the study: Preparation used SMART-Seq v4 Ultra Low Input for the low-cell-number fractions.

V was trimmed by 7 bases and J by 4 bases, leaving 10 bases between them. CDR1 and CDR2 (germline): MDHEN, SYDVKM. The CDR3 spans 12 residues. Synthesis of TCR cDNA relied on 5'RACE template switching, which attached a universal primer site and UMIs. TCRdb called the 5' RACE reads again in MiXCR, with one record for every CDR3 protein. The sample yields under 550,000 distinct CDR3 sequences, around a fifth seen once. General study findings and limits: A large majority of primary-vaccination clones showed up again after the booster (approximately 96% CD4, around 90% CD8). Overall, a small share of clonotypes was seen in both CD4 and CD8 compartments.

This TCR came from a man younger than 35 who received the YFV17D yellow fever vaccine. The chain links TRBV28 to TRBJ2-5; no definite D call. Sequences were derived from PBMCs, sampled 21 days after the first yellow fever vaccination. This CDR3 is CASTDISETQYF. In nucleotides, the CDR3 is TGTGCCAGCACAGACATATCAGAGACCCAGTACTTC.